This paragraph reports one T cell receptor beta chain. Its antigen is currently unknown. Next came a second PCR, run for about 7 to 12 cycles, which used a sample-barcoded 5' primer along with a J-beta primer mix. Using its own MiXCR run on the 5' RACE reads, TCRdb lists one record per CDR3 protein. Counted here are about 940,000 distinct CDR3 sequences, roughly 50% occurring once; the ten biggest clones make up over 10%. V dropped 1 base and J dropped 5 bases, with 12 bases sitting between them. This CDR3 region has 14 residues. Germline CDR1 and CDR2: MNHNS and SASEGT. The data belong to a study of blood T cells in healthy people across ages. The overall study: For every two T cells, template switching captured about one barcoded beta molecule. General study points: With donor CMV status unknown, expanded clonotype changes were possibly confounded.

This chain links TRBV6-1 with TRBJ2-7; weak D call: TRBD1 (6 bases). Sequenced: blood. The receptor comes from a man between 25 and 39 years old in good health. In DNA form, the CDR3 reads TGTGCCAGCAGTGAAGGGACAGCGAAGGACGAGCAGTACTTC. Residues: CASSEGTAKDEQYF.